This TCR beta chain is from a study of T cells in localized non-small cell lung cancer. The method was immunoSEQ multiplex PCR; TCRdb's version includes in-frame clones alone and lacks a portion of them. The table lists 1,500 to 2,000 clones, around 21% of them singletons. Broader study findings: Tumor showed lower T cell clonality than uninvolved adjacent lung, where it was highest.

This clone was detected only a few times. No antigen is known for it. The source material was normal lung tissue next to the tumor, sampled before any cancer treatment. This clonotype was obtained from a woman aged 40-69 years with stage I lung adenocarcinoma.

The CDR3 DNA reads as TGTGCCAGCTCACTAACTGGCAGGGGACCGGGACTGTTTTTT. Its protein product is CASSLTGRGPGLFF. The V gene is TRBV18, the J gene TRBJ1-4; D might be TRBD1 (6 bases). The germline V gene encodes CDR1 KGHSH and CDR2 LQKENI. The CDR3 runs to 14 residues. V was trimmed by 4 bases and J by 13 bases, leaving 19 bases between them.